This is a list of T cell receptor beta chains from one sample in a study of metastatic and nonmetastatic thyroid tumors. MiXCR re-clonotyped the PCR reads for TCRdb. The table lists about 37,000 clones, 13% of them singletons, with 8% to 10% in the top ten. Sequenced input: blood. The origin of the receptors is a female donor with papillary thyroid cancer or a benign thyroid nodule (not recorded which). Some clones in this sample may be carry-over from other donors' samples. The CDR3 runs from the conserved cysteine through the conserved F or W. Each record gives: D gene, J gene, clone size, V gene, CDR3 protein, CDR3 DNA. D genes are given only for firm matches. The size of a clone is reported for some rows only, either as once, few or many, or as a class for expanded clones.

NA,TRBJ2-1,NA,TRBV3-1,CASSQVYEQFF,TGTGCCAGCAGCCAAGTTTATGAGCAGTTCTTC
NA,TRBJ1-2,many,TRBV28,CASSPPGPTLPLF,TGTGCCAGCAGCCCTCCGGGCCCGACTCTCCCACTCTTC
NA,TRBJ1-5,NA,TRBV6-1,CASISRQWAIDQPQHF,TGTGCCAGCATTTCCCGACAGTGGGCGATCGATCAGCCCCAGCATTTT
TRBD1,TRBJ2-4,many,TRBV19,CARPPHRGANIQYF,TGTGCCAGACCGCCCCACAGGGGGGCAAACATTCAGTACTTC
NA,TRBJ2-1,many,TRBV4-2,CASTTRGSSSYNEQFF,TGTGCCAGCACCACCCGGGGCTCCAGCTCCTACAATGAGCAGTTCTTC
NA,TRBJ2-7,many,TRBV5-1,CASSLAGTSQWDEQYF,TGCGCCAGCAGCTTGGCGGGGACCAGCCAATGGGACGAACAGTACTTC
TRBD2,TRBJ2-1,NA,TRBV5-1,CASSLCGSRFEQFF,TGCGCCAGCAGCTTGTGCGGGAGCCGTTTTGAGCAGTTCTTC
TRBD1,TRBJ1-6,many,TRBV6-1,CASTLDRANSPLHF,TGTGCCAGCACCCTGGACAGGGCTAATTCACCCCTCCACTTT
NA,TRBJ2-1,many,TRBV19,CASREGQSSYNEQFF,TGTGCCAGTAGGGAAGGACAAAGCTCCTACAATGAGCAGTTCTTC
NA,TRBJ1-5,many,TRBV28,CASSSRPRVGVYSNQPQHF,TGTGCCAGCAGTTCACGCCCCAGGGTAGGGGTTTATAGCAATCAGCCCCAGCATTTT
NA,TRBJ2-1,NA,TRBV20-1,CSARDTIVMSYNEQFF,TGCAGTGCTAGAGATACAATTGTCATGTCCTACAATGAGCAGTTCTTC
NA,TRBJ2-3,many,TRBV28,CASSVGGGGSDTQYF,TGTGCCAGCAGTGTCGGTGGAGGGGGATCAGATACGCAGTATTTT
NA,TRBJ1-5,many,TRBV4-3,CASSQVLYGEGVGGNQPQHF,TGCGCCAGCAGCCAGGTTCTCTATGGGGAGGGGGTAGGTGGCAATCAGCCCCAGCATTTT
NA,TRBJ1-2,few,TRBV27,CASSSDVRAHYGYAF,TGCGCCAGCAGTTCGGACGTCCGGGCCCACTATGGCTACGCCTTC
NA,TRBJ2-1,many,TRBV12-3/TRBV12-4,CASSGLANEQFF,TGTGCCAGCAGTGGTCTAGCTAATGAGCAGTTCTTC
NA,TRBJ1-3,many,TRBV20-1,CSASWGNTIYF,TGCAGTGCTAGCTGGGGAAACACCATATATTTT
TRBD2,TRBJ2-5,many,TRBV5-1,CASSSRTSDSQETQYF,TGCGCCAGCAGCTCTAGGACTAGCGACAGCCAAGAGACCCAGTACTTC
NA,TRBJ1-6,many,TRBV10-3,CAISESGDGDNSPLHF,TGTGCCATCAGTGAGTCTGGAGACGGAGATAATTCACCCCTCCACTTT
NA,TRBJ1-1,NA,TRBV5-1,CASSLTGFTEAFF,TGCGCCAGCAGCCTGACAGGTTTTACTGAAGCTTTCTTT
NA,TRBJ2-1,NA,TRBV24-1,CATSDFEAGSYNEQFF,TGTGCCACCAGTGATTTTGAGGCAGGCTCCTACAATGAGCAGTTCTTC
TRBD1,TRBJ2-2,NA,TRBV15,CATSRDPRTGCGTGELFF,TGTGCCACCAGCAGAGATCCCCGGACAGGTTGCGGGACCGGGGAGCTGTTTTTT
TRBD2,TRBJ2-3,many,TRBV12-3/TRBV12-4,CASSRTSGNPSGDTQYF,TGTGCCAGCAGCCGGACTAGCGGGAATCCATCGGGGGATACGCAGTATTTT
NA,TRBJ2-3,NA,TRBV28,CASGNTDTQHF,TGTGCCAGCGGAAACACAGATACGCAACATTTT
NA,TRBJ2-1,many,TRBV20-1,CSASAGTTNEQFF,TGCAGTGCTAGCGCCGGGACGACTAATGAGCAGTTCTTC
NA,TRBJ2-2,NA,TRBV6-1,CASSEGAGSGTGELFF,TGTGCCAGCAGTGAAGGGGCAGGAAGTGGGACCGGGGAGCTGTTTTTT
NA,TRBJ2-2,NA,TRBV19,CATLGGHGELFF,TGTGCCACCCTGGGTGGCCACGGGGAGCTGTTTTTT
NA,TRBJ1-3,many,TRBV28,CASEGGAISGNTIYF,TGTGCCAGCGAGGGAGGGGCAATTTCTGGAAACACCATATATTTT
TRBD2,TRBJ2-3,few,TRBV6-1,CASSGGDKDTQYF,TGTGCCAGTAGTGGGGGGGATAAAGATACGCAGTATTTT
TRBD2,TRBJ2-7,NA,TRBV2,CASFTGTKSEQYF,TGTGCCAGCTTTACCGGGACTAAAAGCGAGCAGTACTTC
TRBD2,TRBJ2-4,many,TRBV20-1,CSARDNRASGSIAKNIQYF,TGCAGTGCTAGAGATAACCGGGCTAGCGGGTCTATAGCCAAAAACATTCAGTACTTC
NA,TRBJ1-3,many,TRBV28,CASSPLLNTIYF,TGTGCCAGCAGTCCCTTATTAAACACCATATATTTT
TRBD2,TRBJ2-5,many,TRBV18,CASSPSREGLETQYF,TGTGCCAGCTCACCGTCGCGGGAGGGCCTTGAGACCCAGTACTTC
NA,TRBJ2-1,medium-sized,TRBV27,CASRMGTHNEQFF,TGTGCCAGCAGAATGGGGACGCACAATGAGCAGTTCTTC
TRBD1,TRBJ1-4,NA,TRBV4-3,CASSPGTAATNEKLFF,TGCGCCAGCAGCCCAGGGACAGCTGCAACTAATGAAAAACTGTTTTTT
NA,TRBJ2-7,many,TRBV12-3/TRBV12-4,CASSPGPGWAEQYF,TGTGCCAGCAGTCCCGGGCCGGGTTGGGCCGAGCAGTACTTC
TRBD1,TRBJ2-1,NA,TRBV5-4,CASRQGGYNEQFF,TGTGCCAGCAGACAGGGGGGATACAATGAGCAGTTCTTC
NA,TRBJ1-2,many,TRBV2,CASSARRGEGYTF,TGTGCCAGCAGTGCCCGGAGGGGGGAAGGCTACACCTTC
TRBD1,TRBJ2-7,few,TRBV27,CASSPLDRGYEQYF,TGTGCCAGCAGTCCCCTTGACAGGGGCTACGAGCAGTACTTC
NA,TRBJ2-7,many,TRBV28,CASSLQGNEQYF,TGTGCCAGCAGTCTCCAGGGGAACGAGCAGTACTTC
TRBD1,TRBJ2-5,many,TRBV11-2,CASSLDTGAPETQYF,TGTGCCAGCAGCTTAGACACAGGGGCCCCAGAGACCCAGTACTTC
NA,TRBJ2-7,medium-sized,TRBV6-2/TRBV6-3,CASSYGGSPYEQYF,TGTGCCAGCAGTTACGGGGGGTCGCCCTACGAGCAGTACTTC
TRBD2,TRBJ2-3,many,TRBV20-1,CSARDRTSGRRTQYF,TGCAGTGCTAGAGACAGGACTAGCGGGAGGCGTACGCAGTATTTT
NA,TRBJ2-2,NA,TRBV6-2/TRBV6-3,CASSYSEGFNTGELFF,TGTGCCAGCAGTTACTCGGAGGGGTTCAACACCGGGGAGCTGTTTTTT
TRBD2,TRBJ2-4,many,TRBV28,CASTKMGGLKNIQYF,TGTGCCAGCACGAAGATGGGAGGGCTGAAAAACATTCAGTACTTC
NA,TRBJ2-3,many,TRBV5-1,CASSLGANRVVDTQYF,TGCGCCAGCAGCTTAGGTGCGAACAGGGTTGTCGATACGCAGTATTTT
NA,TRBJ2-1,few,TRBV27,CASSSYQLAAGYHEQFF,TGTGCCAGCAGTTCCTATCAATTAGCGGCAGGGTACCATGAGCAGTTCTTC
NA,TRBJ1-2,many,TRBV12-3/TRBV12-4,CASSFRRVGYGYTF,TGTGCCAGCAGTTTTCGCAGGGTGGGCTATGGCTACACCTTC
NA,TRBJ2-5,many,TRBV15,CATSIMEETQYF,TGTGCCACCAGCATAATGGAAGAGACCCAGTACTTC
NA,TRBJ2-7,NA,TRBV29-1,CSVVGTFVSNEQYF,TGCAGCGTTGTAGGGACTTTCGTATCCAACGAGCAGTACTTC
NA,TRBJ1-2,many,TRBV28,CASSFINLSTGAYGYTF,TGTGCCAGCAGTTTTATCAATCTCTCGACGGGAGCCTATGGCTACACCTTC